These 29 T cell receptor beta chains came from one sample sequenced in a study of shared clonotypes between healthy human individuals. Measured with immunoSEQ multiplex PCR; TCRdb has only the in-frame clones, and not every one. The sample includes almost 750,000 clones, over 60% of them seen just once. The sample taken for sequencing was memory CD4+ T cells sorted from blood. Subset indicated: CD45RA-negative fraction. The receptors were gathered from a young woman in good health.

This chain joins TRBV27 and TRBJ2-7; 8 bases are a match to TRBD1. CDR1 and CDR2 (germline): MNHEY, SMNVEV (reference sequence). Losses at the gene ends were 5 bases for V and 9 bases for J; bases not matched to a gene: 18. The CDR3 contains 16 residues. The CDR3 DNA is TGTGCCAGCAGTATACGGACCGGGACAGGAACGTTAAGGCAGTACTTC. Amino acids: CASSIRTGTGTLRQYF.

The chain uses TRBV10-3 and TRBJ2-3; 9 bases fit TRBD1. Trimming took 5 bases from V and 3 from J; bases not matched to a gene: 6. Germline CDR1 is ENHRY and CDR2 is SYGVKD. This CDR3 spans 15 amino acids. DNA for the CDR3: TGTGCCATCAGTCCCAACAGGGGGCCAACAGATACGCAGTATTTT. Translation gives CAISPNRGPTDTQYF.

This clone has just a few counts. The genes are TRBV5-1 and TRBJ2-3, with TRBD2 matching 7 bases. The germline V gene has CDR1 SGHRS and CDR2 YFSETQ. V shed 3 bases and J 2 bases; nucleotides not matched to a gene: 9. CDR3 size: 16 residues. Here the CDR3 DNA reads TGCGCCAGCAGCTACGGACTAGACCATTCCACAGATACGCAGTATTTT. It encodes CASSYGLDHSTDTQYF. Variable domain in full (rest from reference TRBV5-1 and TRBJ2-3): KAGVTQTPRYLIKTRGQQVTLSCSPISGHRSVSWYQQTPGQGLQFLFEYFSETQRNKGNFPGRFSGRQFSNSRSEMNVSTLELGDSALYLCASSYGLDHSTDTQYFGPGTRLTVL.

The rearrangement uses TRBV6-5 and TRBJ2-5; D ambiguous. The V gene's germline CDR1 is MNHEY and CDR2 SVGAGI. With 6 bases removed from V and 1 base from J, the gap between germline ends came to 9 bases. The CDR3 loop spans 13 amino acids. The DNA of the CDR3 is TGTGCCAGCAGCTTGCGGTTCCAAGAGACCCAGTACTTC. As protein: CASSLRFQETQYF.

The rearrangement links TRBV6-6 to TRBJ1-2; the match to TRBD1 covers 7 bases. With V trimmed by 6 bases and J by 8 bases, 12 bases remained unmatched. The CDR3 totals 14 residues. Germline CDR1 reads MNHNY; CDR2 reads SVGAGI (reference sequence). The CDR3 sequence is CASSVETGVGGYTF. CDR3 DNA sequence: TGTGCCAGCAGCGTAGAAACAGGGGTGGGCGGCTACACCTTC.

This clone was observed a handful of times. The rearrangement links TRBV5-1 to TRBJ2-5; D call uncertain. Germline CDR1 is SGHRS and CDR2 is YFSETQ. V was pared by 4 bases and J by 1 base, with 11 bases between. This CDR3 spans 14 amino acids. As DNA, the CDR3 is TGCGCCAGCAGCCGTCCGGACCTCCAAGAGACCCAGTACTTC. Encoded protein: CASSRPDLQETQYF.

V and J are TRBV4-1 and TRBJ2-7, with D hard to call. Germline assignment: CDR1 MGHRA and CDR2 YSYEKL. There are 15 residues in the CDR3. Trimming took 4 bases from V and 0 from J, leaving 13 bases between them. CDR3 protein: CASSRRSVSSYEQYF. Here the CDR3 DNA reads TGCGCCAGCAGCCGAAGATCTGTGAGCTCCTACGAGCAGTACTTC.

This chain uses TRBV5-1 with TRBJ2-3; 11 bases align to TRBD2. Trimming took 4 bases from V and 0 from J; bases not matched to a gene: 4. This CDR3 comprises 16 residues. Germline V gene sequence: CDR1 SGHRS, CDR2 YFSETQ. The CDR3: CASSPRTSGSTDTQYF. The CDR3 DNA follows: TGCGCCAGCAGCCCCAGGACTAGCGGGAGCACAGATACGCAGTATTTT.

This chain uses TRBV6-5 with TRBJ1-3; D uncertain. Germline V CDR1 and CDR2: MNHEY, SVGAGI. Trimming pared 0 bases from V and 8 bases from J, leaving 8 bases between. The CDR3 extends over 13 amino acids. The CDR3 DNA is TGTGCCAGCAGTTACTCGACGGGATACACCATATATTTT. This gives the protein CASSYSTGYTIYF.

The CDR3 reads CASSLPTGGTNEKLFF. In DNA form, the CDR3 reads TGCGCCAGCAGCTTGCCTACAGGGGGAACTAATGAAAAACTGTTTTTT. This chain links TRBV5-1 with TRBJ1-4; 8 bases are shared with TRBD1. The CDR3 runs 16 residues. V lost 1 base and J lost 1; bases outside the gene matches: 3. Germline CDR1 reads SGHRS; CDR2 reads YFSETQ. The whole variable domain, remainder taken from reference TRBV5-1 and TRBJ1-4, is KAGVTQTPRYLIKTRGQQVTLSCSPISGHRSVSWYQQTPGQGLQFLFEYFSETQRNKGNFPGRFSGRQFSNSRSEMNVSTLELGDSALYLCASSLPTGGTNEKLFFGSGTQLSVL.

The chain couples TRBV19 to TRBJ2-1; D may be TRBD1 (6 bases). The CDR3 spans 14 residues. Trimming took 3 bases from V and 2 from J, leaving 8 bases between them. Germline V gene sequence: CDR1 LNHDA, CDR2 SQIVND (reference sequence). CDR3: CASSIQGTYNEQFF. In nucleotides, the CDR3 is TGTGCCAGTAGTATCCAGGGGACCTACAATGAGCAGTTCTTC.

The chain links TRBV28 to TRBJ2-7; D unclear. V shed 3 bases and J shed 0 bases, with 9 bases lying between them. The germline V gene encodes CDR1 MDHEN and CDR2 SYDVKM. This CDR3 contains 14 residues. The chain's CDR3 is CASSLEMSSYEQYF. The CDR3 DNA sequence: TGTGCCAGCAGTTTGGAGATGAGCTCCTACGAGCAGTACTTC.

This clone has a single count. CDR3 sequence reads: CASRERLGPSGANVLTF. The CDR3 DNA sequence: TGTGCCAGCAGGGAAAGACTAGGGCCCTCTGGGGCCAACGTCCTGACTTTC. The chain combines TRBV6-1 with TRBJ2-6; D is perhaps TRBD2 (6 bases). Trimming left V 6 bases short and J 0 bases short, with 15 bases between. The germline V gene has CDR1 MNHNS and CDR2 SASEGT. The CDR3 contains 17 residues.

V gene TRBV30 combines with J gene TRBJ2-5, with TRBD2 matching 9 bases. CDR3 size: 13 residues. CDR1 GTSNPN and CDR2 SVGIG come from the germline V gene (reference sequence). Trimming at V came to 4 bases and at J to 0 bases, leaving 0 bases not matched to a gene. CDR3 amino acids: CAWTSGNQETQYF. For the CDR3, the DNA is TGTGCCTGGACTAGCGGGAACCAAGAGACCCAGTACTTC.

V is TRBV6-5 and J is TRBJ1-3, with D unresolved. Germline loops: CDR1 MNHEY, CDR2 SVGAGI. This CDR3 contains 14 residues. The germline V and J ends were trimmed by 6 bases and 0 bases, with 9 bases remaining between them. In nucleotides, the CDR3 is TGTGCCAGCAGCCCGGCTCCCTCTGGAAACACCATATATTTT. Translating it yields CASSPAPSGNTIYF.

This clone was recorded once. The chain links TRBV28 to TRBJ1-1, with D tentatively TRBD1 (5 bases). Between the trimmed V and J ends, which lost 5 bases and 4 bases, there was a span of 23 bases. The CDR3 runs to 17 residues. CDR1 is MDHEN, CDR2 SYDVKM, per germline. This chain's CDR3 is CASSRATGPERTTEAFF. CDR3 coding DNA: TGTGCCAGCAGTCGCGCTACAGGACCTGAGAGGACCACTGAAGCTTTCTTT.

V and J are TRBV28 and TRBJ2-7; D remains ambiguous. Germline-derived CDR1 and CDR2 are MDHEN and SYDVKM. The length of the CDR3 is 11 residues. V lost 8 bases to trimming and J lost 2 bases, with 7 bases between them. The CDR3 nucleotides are TGTGCCAGCGGGTCAGCCTACGAGCAGTACTTC. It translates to CASGSAYEQYF.

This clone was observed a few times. The CDR3 loop is CASTSRNRVNGELFF. The CDR3 DNA reads as TGTGCCAGCACTTCAAGGAACAGGGTAAACGGGGAGCTGTTTTTT. The chain couples TRBV28 to TRBJ2-2; D is perhaps TRBD1 (6 bases). The V end lost 7 bases, the J end lost 7 bases, and 19 bases lay between the germline ends. Germline V lookup: CDR1 MDHEN, CDR2 SYDVKM. The CDR3 totals 15 residues.

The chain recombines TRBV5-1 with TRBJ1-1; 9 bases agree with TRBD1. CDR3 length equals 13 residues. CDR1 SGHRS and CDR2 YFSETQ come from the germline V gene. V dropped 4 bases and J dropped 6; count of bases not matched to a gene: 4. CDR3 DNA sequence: TGCGCCAGCAGCGCGGGACAGGGTGCTGAAGCTTTCTTT. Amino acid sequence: CASSAGQGAEAFF.

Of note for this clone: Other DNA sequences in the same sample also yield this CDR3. The CDR3 nucleotides are TGTGCCAGCAGCCCCGGACAGGGTGGCTACGAGCAGTACTTC. As protein: CASSPGQGGYEQYF. The chain couples TRBV5-6 to TRBJ2-7, with 8 positions matching TRBD1. The CDR3 extends over 14 amino acids. Trimming removed 4 bases from V and 3 bases from J; junction bases left unmatched: 6. Germline V gene sequence: CDR1 SGHDT, CDR2 YYEEEE.

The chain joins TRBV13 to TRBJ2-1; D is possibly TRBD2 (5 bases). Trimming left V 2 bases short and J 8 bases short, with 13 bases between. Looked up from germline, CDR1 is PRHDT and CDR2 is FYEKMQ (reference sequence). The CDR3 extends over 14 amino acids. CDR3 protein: CASSLSSSRHEQFF. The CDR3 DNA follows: TGTGCCAGCAGCTTATCTTCTAGCAGGCATGAGCAGTTCTTC. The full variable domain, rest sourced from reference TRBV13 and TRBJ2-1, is AAGVIQSPRHLIKEKRETATLKCYPIPRHDTVYWYQQGPGQDPQFLISFYEKMQSDKGSIPDRFSAQQFSDYHSELNMSSLELGDSALYFCASSLSSSRHEQFFGPGTRLTVL.

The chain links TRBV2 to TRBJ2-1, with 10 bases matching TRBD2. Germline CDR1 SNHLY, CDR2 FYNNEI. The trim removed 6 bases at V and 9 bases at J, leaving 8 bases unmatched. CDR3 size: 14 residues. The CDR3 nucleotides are TGTGCCAGCAGCTGGCTAGCGGGAGAGGGTGAGCAGTTCTTC. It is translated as CASSWLAGEGEQFF.

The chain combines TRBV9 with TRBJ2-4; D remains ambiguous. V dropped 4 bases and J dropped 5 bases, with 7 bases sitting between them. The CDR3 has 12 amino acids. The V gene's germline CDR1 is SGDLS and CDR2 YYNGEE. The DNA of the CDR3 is TGTGCCAGCAGCCTAGACGAAAACATTCAGTACTTC. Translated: CASSLDENIQYF.

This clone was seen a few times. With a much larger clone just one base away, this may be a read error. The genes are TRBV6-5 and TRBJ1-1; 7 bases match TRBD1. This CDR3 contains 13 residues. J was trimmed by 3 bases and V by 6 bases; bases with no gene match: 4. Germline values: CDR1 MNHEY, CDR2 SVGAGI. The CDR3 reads CASSSQGHTEAFF. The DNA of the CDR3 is TGTGCCAGCAGCTCACAGGGGCACACTGAAGCTTTCTTT.

This chain's CDR3 is CASSRTGRYSNQPQHF. CDR3 bases: TGCGCCAGCAGCCGAACAGGGCGATATAGCAATCAGCCCCAGCATTTT. The chain recombines TRBV4-1 with TRBJ1-5; TRBD1 might be the D (6 bases). V gave up 4 bases and J gave up 0 bases, with 13 bases separating them. Germline V gene data show CDR1 as MGHRA and CDR2 as YSYEKL. The CDR3 covers 16 residues.

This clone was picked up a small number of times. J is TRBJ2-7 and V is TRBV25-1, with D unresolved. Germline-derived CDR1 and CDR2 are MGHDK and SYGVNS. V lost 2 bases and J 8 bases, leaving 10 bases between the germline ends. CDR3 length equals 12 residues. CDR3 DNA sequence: TGTGCCAGCAGTGAAAAGGAAGGAAAGCAGTACTTC. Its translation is CASSEKEGKQYF.

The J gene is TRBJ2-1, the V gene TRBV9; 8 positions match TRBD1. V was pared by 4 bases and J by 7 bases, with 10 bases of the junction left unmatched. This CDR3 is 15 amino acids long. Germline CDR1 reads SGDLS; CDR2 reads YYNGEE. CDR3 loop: CASSYGQGSFNEQFF. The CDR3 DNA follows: TGTGCCAGCAGCTACGGACAGGGAAGCTTTAATGAGCAGTTCTTC.

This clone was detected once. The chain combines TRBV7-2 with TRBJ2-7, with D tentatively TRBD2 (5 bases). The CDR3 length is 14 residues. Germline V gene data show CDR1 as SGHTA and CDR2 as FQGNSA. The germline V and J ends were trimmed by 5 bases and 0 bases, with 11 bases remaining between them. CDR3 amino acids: CASSPAGNSYEQYF. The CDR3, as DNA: TGTGCCAGCAGCCCTGCCGGGAACTCCTACGAGCAGTACTTC.

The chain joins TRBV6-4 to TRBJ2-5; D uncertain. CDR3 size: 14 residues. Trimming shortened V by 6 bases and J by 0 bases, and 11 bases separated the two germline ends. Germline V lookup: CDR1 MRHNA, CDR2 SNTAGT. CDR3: CASRRGTYQETQYF. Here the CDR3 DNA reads TGTGCCAGCAGGCGAGGAACATACCAAGAGACCCAGTACTTC.